A selection of T cell receptor beta chains follows, all from one sample in a study of cytomegalovirus exposure and HLA in healthy donors. The repertoire was sequenced with immunoSEQ multiplex PCR; TCRdb's copy has only in-frame clones and lacks some. Of roughly 300,000 clones in the sample, about nine tenths were seen once. Sequencing was carried out using PBMCs. These receptors all come from a young woman in good health and CMV-seronegative. The CDR3 runs from the conserved cysteine through the conserved F or W. D genes are given only for firm matches. Only part of the rows carry a size: once, few, many, or a class if the clone is expanded.

abundance: .
j_gene: TRBJ2-7
d_gene: .
v_gene: TRBV27
CDR3nt: TGTGCCAGCAGTCCCAGTGGCGGGGACAGCTCCTACGAGCAGTACTTC
CDR3aa: CASSPSGGDSSYEQYF

abundance: .
j_gene: TRBJ1-5
d_gene: .
v_gene: TRBV2
CDR3nt: TGTGCCAGCAGTGAATTGGCCAGCAATCAGCCCCAGCATTTT
CDR3aa: CASSELASNQPQHF

abundance: .
j_gene: TRBJ2-1
d_gene: TRBD2
v_gene: TRBV5-6
CDR3nt: TGTGCCAGCAGCCCCCCCTTGGGACTAGCACCGAGCTCCTACAATGAGCAGTTCTTC
CDR3aa: CASSPPLGLAPSSYNEQFF

abundance: .
j_gene: TRBJ2-1
d_gene: .
v_gene: TRBV21-1
CDR3nt: TGTGCCAGCAGTTGGGGGGGGTCCAATGAGCAGTTCTTC
CDR3aa: CASSWGGSNEQFF

abundance: .
j_gene: TRBJ1-3
d_gene: .
v_gene: TRBV4-3
CDR3nt: TGCGCCAGCAGCCATTACAGTACAGGATCTGGAAACACCATATATTTT
CDR3aa: CASSHYSTGSGNTIYF

abundance: many
j_gene: TRBJ2-7
d_gene: TRBD2
v_gene: TRBV6-5
CDR3nt: TGTGCCAGCAGTTTGATCGGGACTAGCTCCTACGAGCAGTACTTC
CDR3aa: CASSLIGTSSYEQYF

abundance: few
j_gene: TRBJ2-3
d_gene: .
v_gene: TRBV7-3
CDR3nt: TGTGCCAGCAGCCCTGGCACAGATACGCAGTATTTT
CDR3aa: CASSPGTDTQYF

abundance: .
j_gene: TRBJ2-7
d_gene: .
v_gene: TRBV4-3
CDR3nt: TGCGCCAGCAGCCAAGATCTAGGGCGGGAAGGTATCTACGAGCAGTACTTC
CDR3aa: CASSQDLGREGIYEQYF

abundance: .
j_gene: TRBJ2-3
d_gene: TRBD2
v_gene: TRBV5-1
CDR3nt: TGCGCCAGCAAGGGACTAAGCACAGATACGCAGTATTTT
CDR3aa: CASKGLSTDTQYF

abundance: .
j_gene: TRBJ2-1
d_gene: TRBD2
v_gene: TRBV9
CDR3nt: TGTGCCAGCAGCGTAGGCCAGCGGGAGAATGTTGAGCAGTTCTTC
CDR3aa: CASSVGQRENVEQFF

abundance: .
j_gene: TRBJ1-2
d_gene: .
v_gene: TRBV27
CDR3nt: TGTGCCAGCAGTTTCCAAGGGGTGGATATCTATGGCTACACCTTC
CDR3aa: CASSFQGVDIYGYTF

abundance: .
j_gene: TRBJ2-6
d_gene: TRBD1
v_gene: TRBV29-1
CDR3nt: TGCAGCGTTGCGAGAACCTGGGACAGTTTGAGCTCTGGGGCCAACGTCCTGACTTTC
CDR3aa: CSVARTWDSLSSGANVLTF

abundance: .
j_gene: TRBJ2-7
d_gene: TRBD2
v_gene: TRBV9
CDR3nt: TGTGCCAGCAGTGAGGGGACTACCGAATCCTACGAGCAGTACTTC
CDR3aa: CASSEGTTESYEQYF

abundance: .
j_gene: TRBJ2-3
d_gene: TRBD2
v_gene: TRBV28
CDR3nt: TGTGCCAGCTGTCGAGGGCTAGCGGGAGATTCAGATACGCAGTATTTT
CDR3aa: CASCRGLAGDSDTQYF

abundance: .
j_gene: TRBJ2-1
d_gene: TRBD2
v_gene: TRBV29-1
CDR3nt: TGCAGCGTTGTGGTGGGACTAGGGACTAATGAGCAGTTCTTC
CDR3aa: CSVVVGLGTNEQFF